This is a list of T cell receptor beta chains from one sample in a study of pediatric ulcerative colitis. The method was immunoSEQ multiplex PCR; TCRdb's version includes in-frame clones alone and lacks a portion of them. The table shows 60,000 or so clones, with over 70% occurring only once. The sample comprised blood. These receptors all come from a boy aged 5 to 17 with moderate ulcerative colitis. The CDR3 runs from the conserved cysteine through the conserved F or W. The order of the fields is D gene, clone size, J gene, CDR3 length, V gene, CDR3 DNA, CDR3 protein. The D gene is left open where the match is weak. Clone size, where shown, is once, few, many, or a class for clones that have expanded.

d_call: -
clone_size: -
j_call: TRBJ2-6
cdr3_length: 15
v_call: TRBV25-1
cdr3_nt: TGTGCCAGCAGTGACAAAGACTCTGGGGCCAACGTCCTGACTTTC
cdr3_aa: CASSDKDSGANVLTF

d_call: -
clone_size: -
j_call: TRBJ1-5
cdr3_length: 14
v_call: TRBV18
cdr3_nt: TGTGCCAGCTCACCCACAAGCAGCAATCAGCCCCAGCATTTT
cdr3_aa: CASSPTSSNQPQHF

d_call: -
clone_size: -
j_call: TRBJ2-5
cdr3_length: 14
v_call: TRBV5-4
cdr3_nt: TGTGCCAGCAGCTTGGAACGGGGGCAAGAGACCCAGTACTTC
cdr3_aa: CASSLERGQETQYF

d_call: -
clone_size: -
j_call: TRBJ2-6
cdr3_length: 15
v_call: TRBV30
cdr3_nt: TGTGCCTGGAGGGGACGCAACTCTGGGGCCAACGTCCTGACTTTC
cdr3_aa: CAWRGRNSGANVLTF

d_call: -
clone_size: -
j_call: TRBJ1-1
cdr3_length: 14
v_call: TRBV7-2
cdr3_nt: TGTGCCAGCAGCTCGACCAGACGGAACACTGAAGCTTTCTTT
cdr3_aa: CASSSTRRNTEAFF

d_call: TRBD2
clone_size: -
j_call: TRBJ2-7
cdr3_length: 17
v_call: TRBV9
cdr3_nt: TGTGCCAGCAGCCCACGGCTGGGGGGGGTCGGCTCCTACGAGCAGTACTTC
cdr3_aa: CASSPRLGGVGSYEQYF

d_call: -
clone_size: -
j_call: TRBJ2-5
cdr3_length: 14
v_call: TRBV6-5
cdr3_nt: TGTGCCAGCGTCGGTGCAGGGTGGGCCAAGACCCAGTACTTC
cdr3_aa: CASVGAGWAKTQYF

d_call: TRBD1
clone_size: -
j_call: TRBJ2-1
cdr3_length: 16
v_call: TRBV7-9
cdr3_nt: TGTGCCAGCAGCCCCCAGGGGGCTATGGGATACAATGAGCAGTTCTTC
cdr3_aa: CASSPQGAMGYNEQFF

d_call: -
clone_size: -
j_call: TRBJ2-1
cdr3_length: 15
v_call: TRBV4-1
cdr3_nt: TGCGCCAGCAGCCAAGAAAGGGGTCGGGGGAATGAGCAGTTCTTC
cdr3_aa: CASSQERGRGNEQFF

d_call: -
clone_size: -
j_call: TRBJ2-7
cdr3_length: 15
v_call: TRBV7-6
cdr3_nt: TGTGCCAGCAGCACCCCGTGGGGACGGGACTACGAGCAGTACTTC
cdr3_aa: CASSTPWGRDYEQYF

d_call: TRBD1
clone_size: -
j_call: TRBJ1-2
cdr3_length: 16
v_call: TRBV19
cdr3_nt: TGTGCCAGTAGTCCTATCCGGGACAGGCTTCAGTATGGCTACACCTTC
cdr3_aa: CASSPIRDRLQYGYTF

d_call: -
clone_size: once
j_call: TRBJ2-2
cdr3_length: 15
v_call: TRBV19
cdr3_nt: TGTGCCAGTAGGTCCCCGGGACAGAACACCGGGGAGCTGTTTTTT
cdr3_aa: CASRSPGQNTGELFF

d_call: -
clone_size: -
j_call: TRBJ1-4
cdr3_length: 15
v_call: TRBV9
cdr3_nt: TGTGCCAGCAGCGTAGAACCGGACAGTAATGAAAAACTGTTTTTT
cdr3_aa: CASSVEPDSNEKLFF

d_call: TRBD1
clone_size: -
j_call: TRBJ1-2
cdr3_length: 14
v_call: TRBV4-1
cdr3_nt: TGCGCCAGCAGCCCGGGACAGCAAGCCTATGGCTACACCTTC
cdr3_aa: CASSPGQQAYGYTF

d_call: -
clone_size: -
j_call: TRBJ1-3
cdr3_length: 15
v_call: TRBV6-5
cdr3_nt: TGTGCCAGCAGTACAACTTTTCATCCTGGAAACACCATATATTTT
cdr3_aa: CASSTTFHPGNTIYF

d_call: TRBD1
clone_size: -
j_call: TRBJ2-7
cdr3_length: 17
v_call: TRBV7-9
cdr3_nt: TGTGCCAGCAGCCGGCTTCTCGGGGACAGGTTCTCCTACGAGCAGTACTTC
cdr3_aa: CASSRLLGDRFSYEQYF

d_call: -
clone_size: -
j_call: TRBJ1-5
cdr3_length: 13
v_call: TRBV30
cdr3_nt: TGTGCCTGGAGCGGGGCCTATTCAGAGCCCCAGCATTTT
cdr3_aa: CAWSGAYSEPQHF

d_call: -
clone_size: -
j_call: TRBJ2-5
cdr3_length: 13
v_call: TRBV5-1
cdr3_nt: TGCGCCAGCCACCGCGGACTCGGAGAGACCCAGTACTTC
cdr3_aa: CASHRGLGETQYF

d_call: TRBD2
clone_size: -
j_call: TRBJ2-7
cdr3_length: 16
v_call: TRBV9
cdr3_nt: TGTGCCAGCAGCGTAGAAGCGGGAGGGCCGGTCTACGAGCAGTACTTC
cdr3_aa: CASSVEAGGPVYEQYF

d_call: -
clone_size: -
j_call: TRBJ2-7
cdr3_length: 13
v_call: TRBV30
cdr3_nt: TGTGCCTGGAGTGGCGCTAATCTCTACGAGCAGTACTTC
cdr3_aa: CAWSGANLYEQYF

d_call: TRBD2
clone_size: medium-sized
j_call: TRBJ2-7
cdr3_length: 16
v_call: TRBV7-8
cdr3_nt: TGTGCCAGCAGCTTAACCCTAGCGGAGAGCTCCTACGAGCAGTACTTC
cdr3_aa: CASSLTLAESSYEQYF

d_call: -
clone_size: -
j_call: TRBJ2-5
cdr3_length: 16
v_call: TRBV7-3
cdr3_nt: TGTGCCAGCAGCCCTGAAGGGGGGGGCCTCTTGGAGACCCAGTACTTC
cdr3_aa: CASSPEGGGLLETQYF

d_call: -
clone_size: once
j_call: TRBJ2-7
cdr3_length: 11
v_call: TRBV2
cdr3_nt: TGTGCCAGCGAACAGGGCTACGAGCAGTACTTC
cdr3_aa: CASEQGYEQYF

d_call: TRBD1
clone_size: -
j_call: TRBJ1-2
cdr3_length: 15
v_call: TRBV5-1
cdr3_nt: TGCGCCAGCAGAGATATGACAGGGTGGGACTATGGCTACACCTTC
cdr3_aa: CASRDMTGWDYGYTF

d_call: TRBD1
clone_size: -
j_call: TRBJ1-1
cdr3_length: 15
v_call: TRBV19
cdr3_nt: TGTGCCAGTAGTATTCACAGGGGTAAGGGTACTGAAGCTTTCTTT
cdr3_aa: CASSIHRGKGTEAFF

d_call: TRBD1
clone_size: -
j_call: TRBJ1-6
cdr3_length: 18
v_call: TRBV4-1
cdr3_nt: TGCGCCAGCAGCCAAGGCGTCCGGGACAGGGGGCATAATTCACCCCTCCACTTT
cdr3_aa: CASSQGVRDRGHNSPLHF

d_call: TRBD2
clone_size: -
j_call: TRBJ2-1
cdr3_length: 14
v_call: TRBV6-1
cdr3_nt: TGTGCCAGCCTAGCGGGAGGCTCCTACAATGAGCAGTTCTTC
cdr3_aa: CASLAGGSYNEQFF

d_call: -
clone_size: once
j_call: TRBJ1-1
cdr3_length: 15
v_call: TRBV7-8
cdr3_nt: TGTGCCAGCAGCTACGCGGGGACAACGGGTGGAGAAGCTTTCTTT
cdr3_aa: CASSYAGTTGGEAFF

d_call: TRBD1
clone_size: few
j_call: TRBJ1-1
cdr3_length: 16
v_call: TRBV2
cdr3_nt: TGTGCCAGCAGTCCCCAAGGGACAGGGACGGGCACTGAAGCTTTCTTT
cdr3_aa: CASSPQGTGTGTEAFF

d_call: TRBD1
clone_size: -
j_call: TRBJ2-7
cdr3_length: 16
v_call: TRBV7-2
cdr3_nt: TGTGCCAGCAGCTCCGCGGGACAGGGTAACTCCTACGAGCAGTACTTC
cdr3_aa: CASSSAGQGNSYEQYF

d_call: -
clone_size: -
j_call: TRBJ2-7
cdr3_length: 13
v_call: TRBV15
cdr3_nt: TGTGCCACCAGCACGACTCAGAACTACGAGCAGTACTTC
cdr3_aa: CATSTTQNYEQYF

d_call: -
clone_size: -
j_call: TRBJ1-5
cdr3_length: 13
v_call: TRBV7-2
cdr3_nt: TGTGCCAGCAGCTTAGGGGAGAATCAGCCCCAGCATTTT
cdr3_aa: CASSLGENQPQHF

d_call: -
clone_size: -
j_call: TRBJ1-3
cdr3_length: 18
v_call: TRBV7-6
cdr3_nt: TGTGCCAGCAGCTCCGGGGGGCGGGACTCCCTCTCTGGAAACACCATATATTTT
cdr3_aa: CASSSGGRDSLSGNTIYF

d_call: -
clone_size: -
j_call: TRBJ1-2
cdr3_length: 11
v_call: TRBV20-1
cdr3_nt: TGCAGTGCTAGGGTCCGGGGGACGGCTACCTTC
cdr3_aa: CSARVRGTATF

d_call: -
clone_size: once
j_call: TRBJ1-1
cdr3_length: 14
v_call: TRBV18
cdr3_nt: TGTGCCAGCTCAGCTATTCAGGAGAACACTGAAGCTTTCTTT
cdr3_aa: CASSAIQENTEAFF

d_call: TRBD2
clone_size: -
j_call: TRBJ2-2
cdr3_length: 17
v_call: TRBV6-1
cdr3_nt: TGTGCCAGCAGTGCCCCTAGCGGGGGGTCGAACACCGGGGAGCTGTTTTTT
cdr3_aa: CASSAPSGGSNTGELFF

d_call: -
clone_size: -
j_call: TRBJ2-2
cdr3_length: 14
v_call: TRBV5-1
cdr3_nt: TGCGCCAGCAGCATCCAGACAGGCACCGGGGAGCTGTTTTTT
cdr3_aa: CASSIQTGTGELFF

d_call: -
clone_size: -
j_call: TRBJ2-5
cdr3_length: 11
v_call: TRBV2
cdr3_nt: TGTGCTTTCCCAACTAAAGAGACCCAGTACTTC
cdr3_aa: CAFPTKETQYF

d_call: -
clone_size: -
j_call: TRBJ1-2
cdr3_length: 13
v_call: TRBV2
cdr3_nt: TGTGCCAGCAGTGGGACCGAGAACTATGGCTACACCTTC
cdr3_aa: CASSGTENYGYTF